Below, one TCR beta chain is given with its context. Living in roughly 23 US areas, the participants were between roughly 18 and 89 years of age. In assigning cohorts, the study relied on participant-reported clinical history. These data originate in a study of blood T cell repertoires in COVID-19. In the study overall: COVID-19 samples from acute and convalescent phases originated in the United States, Italy and Spain. PBMCs, B-cell-depleted T cells, or T cells were the source of the cDNA or gDNA that made up the material.

Clones were sequenced by immunoSEQ multiplex PCR, and TCRdb holds only the in-frame ones, with some missing. Of about 220,000 clones listed, about 86% are singletons. Germline values: CDR1 SGHTS, CDR2 YDEGEE. The length of the CDR3 is 15 residues. J gave up 1 base and V 5 bases, and 6 bases lay outside the gene matches. This receptor was taken from a woman in her forties or fifties with acute COVID-19. The genes are TRBV5-8 and TRBJ2-5; 9 nucleotides align to TRBD2. The sequenced material came from PBMCs or T cells enriched from blood (not recorded which). CDR3 sequence: CASSPRLAAQETQYF. The CDR3 DNA reads as TGTGCCAGCAGTCCACGACTAGCGGCCCAAGAGACCCAGTACTTC.